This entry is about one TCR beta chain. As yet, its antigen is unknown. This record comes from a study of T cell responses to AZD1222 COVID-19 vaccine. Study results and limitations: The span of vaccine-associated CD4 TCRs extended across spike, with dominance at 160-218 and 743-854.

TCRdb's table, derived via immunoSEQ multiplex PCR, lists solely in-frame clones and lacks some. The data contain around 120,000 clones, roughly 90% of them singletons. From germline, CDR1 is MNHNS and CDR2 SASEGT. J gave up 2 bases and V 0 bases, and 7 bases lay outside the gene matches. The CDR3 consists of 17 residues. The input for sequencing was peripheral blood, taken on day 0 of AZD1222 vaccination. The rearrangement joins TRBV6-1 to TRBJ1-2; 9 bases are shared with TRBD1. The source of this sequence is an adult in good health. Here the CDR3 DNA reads TGTGCCAGCAGTGAAGCCCTCTTACAGGGGGCCAACTATGGCTACACCTTC. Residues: CASSEALLQGANYGYTF.